The rows below give T cell receptor beta chains drawn from one sample of a study of OX40 agonist ivuxolimab in advanced cancers. Here immunoSEQ multiplex PCR was the method, and the copy in TCRdb shows in-frame clones only, minus some. The sample holds roughly 51,000 clones; about 89% are singletons and the top ten take about 1.4%. The sequencing here drew on CD4+ or CD8+ T cells sorted from blood, taken in a trial of the OX40 agonist ivuxolimab. The source is an adult with an advanced solid tumor such as melanoma, head and neck, liver or kidney cancer. CDR3s include the opening cysteine and the closing phenylalanine or tryptophan. A D gene is named only where the DNA matches it firmly.

d_call j_call v_call cdr3_aa
NA TRBJ1-1 TRBV18 CASSLSGVGLGTEAFF
NA TRBJ1-1 TRBV12-5 CASGLKGNTEAFF
TRBD2 TRBJ2-7 TRBV10-3 CAISAGRADEQYF
NA TRBJ2-7 TRBV5-4 CASSLGSVTYEQYF
TRBD1 TRBJ1-2 TRBV19 CASSDRGDYGYTF
NA TRBJ2-5 TRBV6-1 CASRNPGLGETQYF
TRBD1 TRBJ1-2 TRBV5-4 CASSETGAYGYTF
NA TRBJ2-3 TRBV27 CASSSYLGGGPDTQYF
TRBD1 TRBJ1-2 TRBV27 CASSIGDRGYGYTF
TRBD1 TRBJ1-4 TRBV2 CASRGTGGFNEKLFF